This T cell receptor (delta chain) emerged from a study of Vδ1+ human thymocytes. Findings and caveats of the study: Thymic TRG and TRD repertoires appeared highly polyclonal. Unlike peripheral blood Vdelta1+ controls, thymic delta-chain sequences included approximately 20% Vdelta2 and few Vdelta3.

Trimming cost V 5 bases and J 0 bases, with 25 bases left between them. CDR3 length: 19 residues. The germline gives CDR1 TSWWSYY, CDR2 QGS. RNA was extracted from the cells and then reverse transcribed. The CDR3 regions were amplified by multiplex PCR from V-gene primers to a constant-region primer. TCRdb ran CATT on the multiplex PCR reads. Of 70,000 to 90,000 delta-chain clones in the sample, around 30% are singletons; the top ten hold about 0.24%. This clone occurred a few times. Antigen unknown. Purity of the sorted Vdelta1+ thymocytes ranged from 98% to 99.6%. The gene calls are TRDV1 and TRDJ1; perhaps TRDD3 as D (6 bases). Sequencing was carried out using Vdelta1+ gamma-delta thymocytes from the thymus. Indicated subset: FACS-sorted CD3+ TCRalphabeta- TCRVdelta1+ TCRVdelta2- thymocytes. This clonotype was obtained from a boy in the first two years of life who had congenital heart surgery. The CDR3 DNA is TGTGCTCTTGGGAAAACCTATCCGTACTGGGAGGGTTACACCGATAAACTCATCTTT. Encoded protein: CALGKTYPYWEGYTDKLIF.